These T cell receptor beta chains were read from a single sample in a study of blood T cell repertoires in COVID-19. Data came from immunoSEQ multiplex PCR; TCRdb stores just in-frame clones and leaves some out. This sample has some 100,000 clones, with roughly 89% found just once. The sequenced sample was peripheral blood. Receptors originate from a man between 65 and 79 years old with acute or convalescent COVID-19. CDR3s include the opening cysteine and the closing phenylalanine or tryptophan. The D gene is left open where the match is weak. Clone sizes are given selectively: once, few, many, or a class where the clone is expanded.

>-|TRBV28|-|TRBJ1-3
CASSLYTGSPGNTIYF
TGTGCCAGCAGTTTATACACAGGGTCTCCTGGAAACACCATATATTTT
>TRBD2|TRBV11-3|-|TRBJ2-7
CASRKLAGASYEQYF
TGTGCCAGCAGGAAACTAGCGGGAGCATCCTACGAGCAGTACTTC
>TRBD2|TRBV4-3|-|TRBJ2-5
CASSQEKRGGGETQYF
TGCGCCAGCAGCCAAGAGAAGCGGGGTGGGGGAGAGACCCAGTACTTC
>-|TRBV4-1|-|TRBJ1-1
CASSQGEGTEAFF
TGCGCCAGCAGCCAGGGGGAGGGCACTGAAGCTTTCTTT
>TRBD1|TRBV7-9|once|TRBJ1-1
CASSLGGGGTEAFF
TGTGCCAGCAGCTTAGGAGGGGGCGGAACTGAAGCTTTCTTT
>TRBD2|TRBV12-5|-|TRBJ2-5
CASGLTRLAGDRAETQYF
TGTGCTAGTGGTTTGACCCGACTAGCGGGAGATAGGGCCGAGACCCAGTACTTC
>-|TRBV18|-|TRBJ1-5
CASSPKLGAGQPQHF
TGTGCCAGCTCACCGAAATTAGGGGCCGGGCAGCCCCAGCATTTT
>TRBD2|TRBV6-6|once|TRBJ2-2
CASSKGLASGTGELFF
TGTGCCAGCAGTAAAGGACTAGCCTCAGGCACCGGGGAGCTGTTTTTT
>TRBD1|TRBV2|-|TRBJ1-5
CASSTGQGGLSNQPQHF
TGTGCCAGCAGCACGGGACAGGGGGGTTTGAGCAATCAGCCCCAGCATTTT
>-|TRBV6-6|-|TRBJ1-1
CASSSGQQAFF
TGTGCCAGCAGTTCCGGACAGCAAGCTTTCTTT
>TRBD2|TRBV5-3|-|TRBJ2-2
CARSLAGGSGTGELFF
TGTGCCAGAAGCTTGGCGGGCGGGAGCGGGACCGGGGAGCTGTTTTTT
>-|TRBV4-1|-|TRBJ1-4
CASSPAPGLMNEKLFF
TGCGCCAGCAGCCCAGCTCCGGGACTCATGAATGAAAAACTGTTTTTT
>-|TRBV19|-|TRBJ2-2
CASSIGGITGELFF
TGTGCCAGTAGTATTGGGGGGATCACCGGGGAGCTGTTTTTT
>TRBD2|TRBV14|-|TRBJ2-3
CASSLLAGGLTDTQYF
TGTGCCAGCAGCCTCCTAGCGGGAGGCCTCACAGATACGCAGTATTTT
>TRBD2|TRBV7-2|-|TRBJ2-5
CASSPRRTSGGQETQYF
TGTGCCAGCAGCCCCCGTCGGACTAGCGGAGGCCAAGAGACCCAGTACTTC
>-|TRBV2|-|TRBJ2-1
CASKVLGLYYNEQFF
TGTGCCAGCAAGGTCTTGGGCCTTTACTACAATGAGCAGTTCTTC
>TRBD1|TRBV3-1/TRBV3-2|-|TRBJ2-5
CASSQDPQGVGETQYF
TGTGCCAGCAGCCAAGACCCTCAGGGGGTGGGGGAGACCCAGTACTTC
>TRBD2|TRBV9|few|TRBJ2-5
CASSATSGGQQETQYF
TGTGCCAGCAGTGCTACTAGCGGGGGTCAACAAGAGACCCAGTACTTC
>-|TRBV21-1|-|TRBJ2-3
CASSKGSLAATDTQYF
TGTGCCAGCAGCAAGGGCTCACTAGCGGCCACAGATACGCAGTATTTT
>-|TRBV11-2|-|TRBJ1-1
CASSPPGRGGAFF
TGTGCCAGCAGCCCCCCTGGGAGGGGAGGAGCTTTCTTT
>-|TRBV28|once|TRBJ1-1
CASSLMEAVAFF
TGTGCCAGCAGTTTGATGGAGGCGGTCGCTTTCTTT
>TRBD1|TRBV5-6|-|TRBJ1-2
CASSNRDRARGYTF
TGTGCCAGCAGCAATCGGGACAGGGCGCGAGGCTACACCTTC
>-|TRBV6-2/TRBV6-3|-|TRBJ1-3
CASSQGGAGNTIYF
TGTGCCAGCAGTCAAGGGGGAGCCGGAAACACCATATATTTT
>-|TRBV5-6|-|TRBJ2-7
CASSFGVGSSYEQYF
TGTGCCAGCAGCTTCGGGGTAGGGTCTTCCTACGAGCAGTACTTC
>-|TRBV6-5|-|TRBJ2-6
CASSPSVSGANVLTF
TGTGCCAGCAGTCCGTCAGTGTCTGGGGCCAACGTCCTGACTTTC
>-|TRBV27|-|TRBJ1-1
CASSLFSFGVAFF
TGTGCCAGCAGTTTATTTTCATTCGGGGTAGCTTTCTTT
>-|TRBV12-5|-|TRBJ2-7
CASGLVGMTSNPYEQYF
TGTGCTAGTGGTTTGGTAGGAATGACTTCCAATCCTTACGAGCAGTACTTC
>TRBD2|TRBV19|-|TRBJ2-1
CASSGSTSGDEQFF
TGTGCCAGTAGCGGGAGTACTAGCGGGGATGAGCAGTTCTTC
>TRBD2|TRBV7-2|-|TRBJ2-1
CASIPPTGGLYNEQFF
TGTGCCAGCATTCCCCCCACGGGGGGGCTGTACAATGAGCAGTTCTTC
>TRBD2|TRBV28|-|TRBJ2-2
CASSSGGRITGELFF
TGTGCCAGCAGTTCGGGCGGGAGAATCACCGGGGAGCTATTTTTT
>-|TRBV28|-|TRBJ1-4
CASSSHRSRNEKLFF
TGTGCCAGCAGTTCCCACAGGTCTAGAAATGAAAAACTGTTTTTT
>-|TRBV6-5|-|TRBJ2-1
CASSYGGTAYNEQFF
TGTGCCAGCAGTTACGGGGGGACAGCTTACAATGAGCAGTTCTTC
>TRBD1|TRBV5-1|-|TRBJ1-4
CASSLGQGARKLFF
TGCGCCAGCAGCTTAGGACAGGGGGCGAGAAAACTGTTTTTT
>-|TRBV28|-|TRBJ2-7
CASSLGRGEQYF
TGTGCCAGCAGTTTGGGGCGGGGCGAGCAGTACTTC
>TRBD1|TRBV2|-|TRBJ2-7
CASSGTGGYEQYF
TGTGCCAGCTCCGGGACAGGGGGCTACGAGCAGTACTTC
>-|TRBV2|-|TRBJ2-5
CASSNQGQETQYF
TGTGCCAGCAGTAACCAGGGACAAGAGACCCAGTACTTC
>-|TRBV10-3|-|TRBJ1-3
CAIRDSSGNTIYF
TGTGCCATCAGGGACAGCTCTGGAAACACCATATATTTT
>TRBD2|TRBV27|once|TRBJ2-1
CASSPGLAGGYNEQFF
TGTGCCAGCAGTCCGGGACTAGCGGGAGGGTACAATGAGCAGTTCTTC